Listed below are T cell receptor beta chains from one sample, sequenced in a study of T cell responses to AZD1222 COVID-19 vaccine. TCRdb's copy holds only in-frame clones and misses some; the assay was immunoSEQ multiplex PCR. The table lists over 150,000 clones, approximately 95% of them singletons. The sequences come from peripheral blood, collected 28 days after the second dose of the MenACWY control vaccine. These TCRs come from an adult who received the MenACWY meningococcal vaccine as a control. Each CDR3 is given with its conserved first and last residue. A D gene is named only where the DNA matches it firmly. Expanded clones get a size class; other rows say once, few or many, or leave the size out.

size,J,V,D,CDR3,DNA
.,TRBJ2-1,TRBV11-1,TRBD2,CASSGQAGGPRNEQFF,TGTGCCAGCAGCGGCCAGGCGGGGGGGCCGAGGAATGAGCAGTTCTTC
.,TRBJ1-2,TRBV14,TRBD1,CASSLTGADLYGYTF,TGTGCCAGCAGCTTAACAGGGGCCGACCTCTATGGCTACACCTTC
.,TRBJ1-1,TRBV9,.,CASSVAVGGKAEAFF,TGTGCCAGCAGCGTAGCGGTGGGGGGGAAAGCTGAAGCTTTCTTT
.,TRBJ2-3,TRBV7-2,TRBD2,CASSSGLAGSHDTQYF,TGTGCCAGCAGCTCGGGACTAGCGGGGTCCCACGATACGCAGTATTTT
.,TRBJ2-1,TRBV2,.,CASTEGTPTGQFF,TGTGCCAGCACCGAAGGGACGCCTACGGGGCAGTTCTTC
.,TRBJ2-5,TRBV6-5,.,CASRLGETQYF,TGTGCCAGCAGGCTAGGAGAGACCCAGTACTTC
.,TRBJ2-3,TRBV5-1,TRBD1,CASSSGTGGLTDTQYF,TGCGCCAGCAGCTCGGGGACAGGAGGTTTGACAGATACGCAGTATTTT
.,TRBJ1-1,TRBV7-2,.,CASSFSSMNTEAFF,TGTGCCAGCAGCTTTTCTTCGATGAACACTGAAGCTTTCTTT
.,TRBJ1-5,TRBV6-2/TRBV6-3,TRBD1,CASSRTGTDDSNQPQHF,TGTGCCAGCAGTCGGACCGGGACAGATGATAGCAATCAGCCCCAGCATTTT
.,TRBJ2-2,TRBV19,.,CASSITRTSTGELFF,TGTGCCAGTAGCATTACAAGGACGAGCACCGGGGAGCTGTTTTTT
once,TRBJ2-1,TRBV7-2,.,CASSLAAATYNEQFF,TGTGCCAGCAGCTTAGCTGCGGCGACCTACAATGAGCAGTTCTTC
.,TRBJ1-1,TRBV12-3/TRBV12-4,.,CASSFSERGRAFF,TGTGCCAGCAGTTTCAGTGAGAGGGGGAGAGCTTTCTTT
once,TRBJ2-3,TRBV19,.,CASSIGGVGWDTQYF,TGTGCCAGTAGTATAGGGGGTGTGGGATGGGATACGCAGTATTTT
.,TRBJ1-2,TRBV7-3,TRBD1,CASSLTGTVGYGYTF,TGTGCCAGCAGCTTGACCGGGACAGTGGGGTATGGCTACACCTTC
.,TRBJ1-3,TRBV7-9,TRBD1,CASSSEVQGVGTIYF,TGTGCCAGCAGCTCAGAGGTGCAGGGGGTTGGCACCATATATTTT
.,TRBJ2-7,TRBV5-1,TRBD1,CASSWGQGGHYEQYF,TGCGCCAGCAGCTGGGGACAGGGGGGCCACTACGAGCAGTACTTC
.,TRBJ1-1,TRBV10-3,.,CAISEAANTEAFF,TGTGCCATCAGTGAGGCAGCGAACACTGAAGCTTTCTTT
.,TRBJ1-1,TRBV3-1/TRBV3-2,.,CASSQDRRTRMNTEAFF,TGTGCCAGCAGCCAAGATCGTAGGACTAGAATGAACACTGAAGCTTTCTTT
.,TRBJ2-5,TRBV6-5,.,CASRPGARETQYF,TGTGCCAGCAGGCCCGGGGCCCGCGAGACCCAGTACTTC
once,TRBJ1-2,TRBV30,.,CAWSSQGRNYGYTF,TGTGCCTGGAGTAGTCAGGGGAGGAACTATGGCTACACCTTC
few,TRBJ1-2,TRBV5-6,.,CASSREVGYTF,TGTGCCAGCAGCCGGGAAGTTGGCTACACCTTC
.,TRBJ1-5,TRBV28,.,CASAPWGNSNQPQHF,TGTGCCAGCGCCCCGTGGGGGAATAGCAATCAGCCCCAGCATTTT
.,TRBJ1-2,TRBV18,TRBD1,CASSPPGRGQDYGYTF,TGTGCCAGCTCACCACCGGGTAGGGGGCAAGACTATGGCTACACCTTC
.,TRBJ1-1,TRBV6-5,.,CASREEPLVAFF,TGTGCCAGCAGAGAGGAACCTTTAGTGGCTTTCTTT
.,TRBJ1-5,TRBV27,TRBD1,CASSKGPGQGNQPQHF,TGTGCCAGCAGTAAAGGCCCGGGACAGGGCAATCAGCCCCAGCATTTT
.,TRBJ2-1,TRBV2,.,CASGGLPEVRQFF,TGTGCCAGCGGGGGCCTGCCTGAGGTACGGCAGTTCTTC
once,TRBJ2-5,TRBV2,.,CASSDGGHLSETQYF,TGTGCCAGCAGTGACGGGGGGCATTTGTCAGAGACCCAGTACTTC
.,TRBJ1-6,TRBV28,.,CASSSQGPANSPLHF,TGTGCCAGCAGTTCGCAGGGGCCGGCAAATTCACCCCTCCACTTT
.,TRBJ2-1,TRBV11-2,.,CASRPSGGSNEQFF,TGTGCCAGCAGACCTTCTGGTGGCTCCAATGAGCAGTTCTTC
.,TRBJ1-3,TRBV7-2,.,CASSFDRGSGNTIYF,TGTGCCAGCAGCTTTGACCGAGGCTCTGGAAACACCATATATTTT
.,TRBJ1-5,TRBV5-8,.,CASSRGGSQPQHF,TGTGCCAGCAGCAGGGGGGGATCTCAGCCCCAGCATTTT
.,TRBJ1-1,TRBV7-3,TRBD1,CASSFTGGGYTEAFF,TGTGCCAGCAGCTTCACAGGGGGTGGGTACACTGAAGCTTTCTTT
.,TRBJ1-1,TRBV5-1,TRBD1,CASSLQGARMNTEAFF,TGCGCCAGCAGCTTGCAGGGGGCCCGCATGAACACTGAAGCTTTCTTT
.,TRBJ1-1,TRBV27,.,CASYNFRGVNTEAFF,TGTGCCAGCTATAATTTCCGTGGGGTGAACACTGAAGCTTTCTTT
.,TRBJ1-3,TRBV2,TRBD1,CASSLQGQGGNTIYF,TGTGCCAGCAGCCTACAGGGACAGGGAGGAAACACCATATATTTT
.,TRBJ1-2,TRBV19,.,CASSIAVGYTF,TGTGCCAGTAGTATCGCGGTTGGCTACACCTTC
.,TRBJ1-2,TRBV27,.,CASSLSARGTYGYTF,TGTGCCAGCAGTTTATCGGCCAGGGGTACCTATGGCTACACCTTC
once,TRBJ1-4,TRBV6-6,.,CASSYNEKLFF,TGTGCCAGCAGTTACAATGAAAAACTGTTTTTT
.,TRBJ1-6,TRBV7-8,TRBD1,CASSFRDRASPLHF,TGTGCCAGCAGCTTCCGGGACAGAGCTTCACCCCTCCACTTT
.,TRBJ1-6,TRBV6-1,.,CASSEVFGGSNSPLHF,TGTGCCAGCAGTGAAGTGTTTGGCGGGAGCAATTCACCCCTCCACTTT
.,TRBJ2-5,TRBV24-1,TRBD2,CATSDLETSLETQYF,TGTGCCACCAGTGATTTGGAGACTAGCTTAGAGACCCAGTACTTC
.,TRBJ1-2,TRBV18,.,CASSQQGNYGYTF,TGTGCCAGCTCACAACAGGGAAACTATGGCTACACCTTC
.,TRBJ2-1,TRBV3-1/TRBV3-2,TRBD1,CASSQAVGQGSHNEQFF,TGTGCCAGCAGCCAAGCAGTGGGACAGGGGTCCCACAATGAGCAGTTCTTC
.,TRBJ1-2,TRBV6-5,.,CASPKSLAGDYGYTF,TGTGCCAGCCCTAAGAGCTTGGCCGGAGACTATGGCTACACCTTC
.,TRBJ2-1,TRBV13,.,CASSADWLPGNEQFF,TGTGCCAGCAGCGCCGACTGGCTCCCTGGCAATGAGCAGTTCTTC
.,TRBJ1-5,TRBV2,TRBD1,CASRGTGGGGPGQPQHF,TGTGCCAGCAGGGGGACAGGGGGCGGAGGGCCAGGTCAGCCCCAGCATTTT
.,TRBJ2-7,TRBV7-2,.,CASSLSSVQAHEQYF,TGTGCCAGCAGCTTAAGCAGCGTCCAGGCGCACGAGCAGTACTTC
.,TRBJ1-6,TRBV27,.,CASSPSGGPNSPLHF,TGTGCCAGCAGTCCTTCGGGGGGACCTAATTCACCCCTCCACTTT
.,TRBJ1-3,TRBV19,.,CASFRRQNSGNTIYF,TGTGCCAGCTTCAGACGTCAAAACTCTGGAAACACCATATATTTT
.,TRBJ2-1,TRBV7-2,TRBD2,CASSQGRGTSGINEQFF,TGTGCCAGCAGCCAGGGCAGGGGGACTAGCGGTATAAATGAGCAGTTCTTC
.,TRBJ1-2,TRBV28,.,CASAQYSYGYTF,TGTGCCAGTGCTCAATACAGCTATGGCTACACCTTC
.,TRBJ1-1,TRBV6-6,TRBD1,CASSPWGTGVRGTEAFF,TGTGCCAGCAGTCCCTGGGGGACAGGGGTTAGGGGCACTGAAGCTTTCTTT
.,TRBJ1-2,TRBV6-1,.,CASSETLNYGYTF,TGTGCCAGCAGTGAAACCCTAAACTATGGCTACACCTTC
.,TRBJ2-3,TRBV18,.,CASSRRSGATDTQYF,TGTGCCAGCTCGCGGCGTAGCGGAGCCACAGATACGCAGTATTTT
.,TRBJ1-3,TRBV5-1,TRBD1,CASSLAPQGKTRGGNTIYF,TGCGCCAGCAGCTTGGCCCCACAGGGGAAGACCAGGGGTGGAAACACCATATATTTT
.,TRBJ2-2,TRBV3-1/TRBV3-2,TRBD2,CASSRAGGRLVQTGELFF,TGTGCCAGCAGCCGAGCGGGGGGGCGGTTGGTGCAGACCGGGGAGCTGTTTTTT